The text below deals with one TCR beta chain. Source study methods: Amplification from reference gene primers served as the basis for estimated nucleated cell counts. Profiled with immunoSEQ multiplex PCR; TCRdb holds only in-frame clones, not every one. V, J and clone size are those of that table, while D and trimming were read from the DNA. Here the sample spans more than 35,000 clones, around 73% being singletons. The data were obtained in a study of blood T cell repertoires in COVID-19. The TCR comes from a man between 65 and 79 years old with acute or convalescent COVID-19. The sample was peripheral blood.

CDR3 protein: CASSPGLGSTDTQYF. The CDR3 DNA reads TGTGCCAGCAGCCCGGGACTAGGTAGCACAGATACGCAGTATTTT. This sequence joins TRBV28 and TRBJ2-3; TRBD2 aligns across 8 bases. V trimming: 6 bases; J trimming: 0 bases; junction bases outside the gene matches: 5. The CDR3 loop spans 15 amino acids. The germline V gene has CDR1 MDHEN and CDR2 SYDVKM.